This is a list of T cell receptor beta chains from one sample in a study of T cell responses to AZD1222 COVID-19 vaccine. Measured with immunoSEQ multiplex PCR; TCRdb has only the in-frame clones, and not every one. The sample records around 170,000 clones, 80% to 90% being singletons. Source: peripheral blood, taken 28 days after the second AZD1222 dose. The source is an adult who received the AZD1222 COVID-19 vaccine. CDR3s include the opening cysteine and the closing phenylalanine or tryptophan. A D gene is named only where the DNA matches it firmly. Some rows have no size entry. The others give once, few or many, or a class for an expanded clone.

-	TRBJ1-1	TRBV7-9	-	CASSLAGKNTEAFF	TGTGCCAGCAGCTTGGCAGGGAAGAACACTGAAGCTTTCTTT
-	TRBJ1-2	TRBV2	-	CASLRGANYGYTF	TGTGCCAGCCTTCGGGGGGCTAACTATGGCTACACCTTC
TRBD1	TRBJ2-7	TRBV10-3	-	CAITRDREVYEQYF	TGTGCCATCACCCGGGACAGGGAGGTATACGAGCAGTACTTC
-	TRBJ2-1	TRBV7-2	-	CASSLAGGPYNEQFF	TGTGCCAGCAGCTTAGCGGGGGGGCCGTACAATGAGCAGTTCTTC
TRBD2	TRBJ2-2	TRBV10-3	-	CAISASGGANTGELFF	TGTGCCATCAGTGCTAGCGGGGGCGCGAACACCGGGGAGCTGTTTTTT
-	TRBJ1-1	TRBV20-1	few	CSAKGPEAFF	TGCAGTGCCAAAGGACCCGAGGCTTTCTTT
-	TRBJ2-1	TRBV30	few	CAWSDRPGTEQFF	TGTGCCTGGAGTGACCGACCCGGGACCGAGCAGTTCTTC
TRBD1	TRBJ1-2	TRBV11-2	-	CASSLEGQAADYGYTF	TGTGCCAGCAGCTTAGAAGGACAGGCCGCGGATTATGGCTACACCTTC
-	TRBJ2-1	TRBV11-2	-	CASSLARALYNEQFF	TGTGCCAGCAGCTTAGCGAGGGCACTGTACAATGAGCAGTTCTTC
-	TRBJ1-1	TRBV19	-	CASNSPSGWGRMDTEAFF	TGTGCCAGTAACAGCCCCTCAGGGTGGGGACGGATGGACACTGAAGCTTTCTTT
-	TRBJ2-5	TRBV30	-	CAWSVGGRETQYF	TGTGCCTGGAGTGTAGGGGGGCGGGAGACCCAGTACTTC
TRBD2	TRBJ2-2	TRBV4-2	-	CASSRFGTSGTGELFF	TGTGCCAGCAGCCGCTTCGGGACTAGCGGCACCGGGGAGCTGTTTTTT
TRBD2	TRBJ2-5	TRBV30	-	CAWSIGTSGGWGETQYF	TGTGCCTGGAGTATAGGGACTAGCGGGGGTTGGGGGGAGACCCAGTACTTC
TRBD2	TRBJ2-3	TRBV23-1	-	CASSSIVERGRDTQYF	TGCGCCAGCAGTTCAATCGTAGAGCGGGGTCGGGATACGCAGTATTTT
TRBD2	TRBJ2-3	TRBV6-8	-	CASSLAGGRGDTQYF	TGTGCCAGCAGCTTAGCGGGGGGGCGTGGAGATACGCAGTATTTT
TRBD2	TRBJ2-3	TRBV5-6	-	CASSHGGLAGSTDTQYF	TGTGCCAGCAGCCACGGAGGGCTAGCGGGTTCCACAGATACGCAGTATTTT
-	TRBJ1-5	TRBV19	-	CASSTRRAYGNQPQHF	TGTGCCAGTAGCACCCGGAGGGCGTACGGCAATCAGCCCCAGCATTTT
TRBD1	TRBJ2-7	TRBV2	-	CASRRQGYEQYF	TGTGCCAGCAGGCGACAGGGTTACGAGCAGTACTTC
TRBD1	TRBJ1-2	TRBV19	-	CASSPSTGEHYGYTF	TGTGCCAGTAGTCCATCGACAGGGGAGCACTATGGCTACACCTTC
TRBD1	TRBJ2-7	TRBV5-8	-	CASSLWGQGGEQYF	TGTGCCAGCAGCCTGTGGGGACAGGGGGGCGAGCAGTACTTC
-	TRBJ1-6	TRBV25-1	-	CASSEGGPRFSYNSPLHF	TGTGCCAGCAGTGAAGGGGGACCCCGATTCTCCTATAATTCACCCCTCCACTTT
-	TRBJ2-5	TRBV18	-	CASSPGAGQETQYF	TGTGCCAGCTCACCGGGGGCCGGGCAAGAGACCCAGTACTTC
TRBD1	TRBJ1-1	TRBV19	-	CASSIGDRGWVAFF	TGTGCCAGTAGTATCGGCGACAGGGGCTGGGTTGCTTTCTTT
-	TRBJ1-6	TRBV10-3	-	CAISARQTSNSPLHF	TGTGCCATCAGTGCCCGACAAACGTCTAATTCACCCCTCCACTTT
-	TRBJ2-7	TRBV11-1	-	CASSLFDRSYEQYF	TGTGCCAGCAGCTTATTCGACAGGTCCTACGAGCAGTACTTC